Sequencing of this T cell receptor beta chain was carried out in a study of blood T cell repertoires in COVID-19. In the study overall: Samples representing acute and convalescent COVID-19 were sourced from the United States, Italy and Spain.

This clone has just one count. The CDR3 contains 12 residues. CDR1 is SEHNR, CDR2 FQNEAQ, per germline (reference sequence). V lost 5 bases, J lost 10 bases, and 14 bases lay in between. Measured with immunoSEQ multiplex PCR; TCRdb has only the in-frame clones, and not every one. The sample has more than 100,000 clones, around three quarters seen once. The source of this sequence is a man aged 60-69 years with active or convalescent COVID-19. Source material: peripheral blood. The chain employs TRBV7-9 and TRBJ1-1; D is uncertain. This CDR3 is CASSRDRRGAFF. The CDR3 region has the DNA TGTGCCAGCAGCCGAGACCGACGGGGAGCTTTCTTT.